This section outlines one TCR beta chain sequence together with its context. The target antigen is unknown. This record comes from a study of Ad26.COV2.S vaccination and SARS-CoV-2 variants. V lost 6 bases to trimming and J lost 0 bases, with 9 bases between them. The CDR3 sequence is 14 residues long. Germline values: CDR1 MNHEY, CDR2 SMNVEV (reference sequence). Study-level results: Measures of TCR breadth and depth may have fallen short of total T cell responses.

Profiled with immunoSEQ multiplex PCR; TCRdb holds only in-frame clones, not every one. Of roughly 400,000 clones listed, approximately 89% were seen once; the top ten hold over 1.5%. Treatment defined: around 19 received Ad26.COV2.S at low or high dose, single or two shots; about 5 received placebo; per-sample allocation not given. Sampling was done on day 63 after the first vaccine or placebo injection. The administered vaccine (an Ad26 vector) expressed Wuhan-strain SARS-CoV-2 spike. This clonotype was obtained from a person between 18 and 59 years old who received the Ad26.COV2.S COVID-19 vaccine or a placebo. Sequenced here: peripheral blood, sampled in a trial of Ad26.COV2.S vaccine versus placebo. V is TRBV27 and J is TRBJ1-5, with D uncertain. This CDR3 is CASRFSDSNQPQHF. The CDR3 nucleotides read TGTGCCAGCAGATTCTCTGATAGCAATCAGCCCCAGCATTTT.